A selection of T cell receptor beta chains follows, all from one sample in a study of blood T cell repertoires in COVID-19. Sequencing was performed with immunoSEQ multiplex PCR; in TCRdb, only in-frame clones are kept and a portion is missing. The sample consists of hundreds of thousands of clones, roughly 88% of them appearing once. Sequencing was performed on peripheral blood. These receptors came from a woman under 40 with active or convalescent COVID-19. Both conserved end residues are part of each CDR3. A D gene is named only where the DNA matches it firmly. Size tells how often a clone was seen (once, few, many) or the class of an expanded clone, and some rows leave it out.

J: TRBJ2-2
V: TRBV11-2
D: TRBD2
size: few
CDR3: CASRTAGGNTGELFF
DNA: TGTGCCAGCCGTACCGCGGGGGGGAACACCGGGGAGCTGTTTTTT

J: TRBJ2-2
V: TRBV24-1
D: -
size: -
CDR3: CATSDTAGPTGELFF
DNA: TGTGCCACCAGTGATACGGCAGGGCCCACCGGGGAGCTGTTTTTT

J: TRBJ2-7
V: TRBV4-1
D: TRBD2
size: -
CDR3: CASSQERLAGYEQYF
DNA: TGCGCCAGCAGCCAAGAAAGGCTAGCGGGATACGAGCAGTACTTC

J: TRBJ1-2
V: TRBV6-1
D: TRBD1
size: once
CDR3: CASSEAGQYGYTF
DNA: TGTGCCAGCAGTGAAGCGGGACAGTATGGCTACACCTTC

J: TRBJ1-1
V: TRBV4-1
D: TRBD1
size: -
CDR3: CASSQGGQGHYTEAFF
DNA: TGCGCCAGCAGCCAAGGGGGACAGGGGCATTACACTGAAGCTTTCTTT

J: TRBJ2-5
V: TRBV11-2
D: -
size: -
CDR3: CASSIRTGRGKETQYF
DNA: TGTGCCAGCAGCATCCGGACAGGGCGGGGGAAAGAGACCCAGTACTTC

J: TRBJ2-6
V: TRBV21-1
D: -
size: once
CDR3: CASSKKASGANVLTF
DNA: TGTGCCAGCAGCAAAAAAGCATCTGGGGCCAACGTCCTGACTTTC

J: TRBJ2-7
V: TRBV15
D: -
size: -
CDR3: CATRPLKGGVVGQYF
DNA: TGTGCCACCAGGCCACTAAAGGGAGGAGTGGTCGGGCAGTACTTC

J: TRBJ1-4
V: TRBV5-1
D: TRBD1
size: -
CDR3: CASRPDRWDSEKLFF
DNA: TGCGCCAGCAGGCCAGACCGATGGGACAGTGAAAAACTGTTTTTT

J: TRBJ1-3
V: TRBV12-3/TRBV12-4
D: -
size: -
CDR3: CGLGRSSGNTIYF
DNA: TGCGGACTCGGACGGAGCTCTGGAAACACCATATATTTT

J: TRBJ2-1
V: TRBV6-5
D: TRBD2
size: -
CDR3: CASSGGSRVSNEQFF
DNA: TGTGCCAGCAGCGGCGGGAGTAGGGTTAGCAATGAGCAGTTCTTC

J: TRBJ2-7
V: TRBV2
D: TRBD2
size: -
CDR3: CASSALAGGPSSYEQYF
DNA: TGTGCCAGCAGCGCACTAGCGGGAGGGCCGAGCTCCTACGAGCAGTACTTC

J: TRBJ2-1
V: TRBV7-8
D: -
size: -
CDR3: CASSLQGYTLDNEQFF
DNA: TGTGCCAGCAGCTTGCAGGGTTACACCCTGGACAATGAGCAGTTCTTC

J: TRBJ1-1
V: TRBV5-6
D: -
size: few
CDR3: CASRRRGKNTEAFF
DNA: TGTGCCAGCAGGCGGAGGGGAAAGAACACTGAAGCTTTCTTT

J: TRBJ2-1
V: TRBV6-4
D: -
size: -
CDR3: CASSDASHNEQFF
DNA: TGTGCCAGCAGTGACGCCAGTCACAATGAGCAGTTCTTC

J: TRBJ2-7
V: TRBV5-1
D: TRBD1
size: once
CDR3: CASSLEGQSEYEQYF
DNA: TGCGCCAGCAGCTTGGAGGGACAGAGTGAATACGAGCAGTACTTC

J: TRBJ2-4
V: TRBV7-9
D: -
size: -
CDR3: CASSFRQVDNIQYF
DNA: TGTGCCAGCAGCTTCCGACAAGTGGATAACATTCAGTACTTC

J: TRBJ2-3
V: TRBV7-8
D: -
size: once
CDR3: CASSLRRDGTERTDTQYF
DNA: TGTGCCAGCAGCTTACGGCGGGATGGCACAGAACGCACAGATACGCAGTATTTT

J: TRBJ2-1
V: TRBV4-2
D: -
size: -
CDR3: CASSHGMGDYEQFF
DNA: TGTGCCAGCAGCCACGGGATGGGAGACTATGAGCAGTTCTTC

J: TRBJ2-3
V: TRBV3-1/TRBV3-2
D: TRBD2
size: -
CDR3: CASSPRLAGAAGTQYF
DNA: TGTGCCAGCAGCCCCCGACTAGCGGGGGCCGCGGGGACGCAGTATTTT

J: TRBJ1-1
V: TRBV19
D: TRBD1
size: -
CDR3: CASSIQGARNTEAFF
DNA: TGTGCCAGTAGTATCCAGGGGGCTCGGAACACTGAAGCTTTCTTT

J: TRBJ1-1
V: TRBV5-1
D: TRBD1
size: -
CDR3: CASSPGTGSPEAFF
DNA: TGCGCCAGCAGCCCCGGGACAGGGTCGCCTGAAGCTTTCTTT

J: TRBJ2-7
V: TRBV10-3
D: TRBD1
size: -
CDR3: CATDTGTGDEQYF
DNA: TGTGCCACGGATACCGGGACAGGTGATGAGCAGTACTTC

J: TRBJ2-1
V: TRBV6-5
D: TRBD1
size: many
CDR3: CASSYLGQGYEQFF
DNA: TGTGCCAGCAGTTACCTGGGACAGGGCTATGAGCAGTTCTTC

J: TRBJ2-7
V: TRBV12-3/TRBV12-4
D: TRBD1
size: few
CDR3: CASSYRGLGEQYF
DNA: TGTGCCAGCAGTTACAGGGGGCTAGGGGAGCAGTACTTC

J: TRBJ2-3
V: TRBV10-2
D: -
size: few
CDR3: CASSESRKIDSTDTQYF
DNA: TGCGCCAGCAGTGAGTCGAGGAAGATTGATAGCACAGATACGCAGTATTTT

J: TRBJ2-5
V: TRBV5-4
D: TRBD2
size: -
CDR3: CASSLVGGAGETQYF
DNA: TGTGCCAGCAGCTTGGTCGGGGGGGCCGGAGAGACCCAGTACTTC

J: TRBJ1-2
V: TRBV28
D: -
size: once
CDR3: CASSLPREHYGYTF
DNA: TGTGCCAGCAGTTTACCCAGGGAACACTATGGCTACACCTTC

J: TRBJ1-3
V: TRBV5-8
D: -
size: -
CDR3: CASTILEATGNLNGNTIYF
DNA: TGTGCCAGCACCATCCTCGAGGCCACAGGGAACCTTAATGGAAACACCATATATTTT

J: TRBJ2-3
V: TRBV19
D: TRBD2
size: -
CDR3: CASSISGRRTDTQYF
DNA: TGTGCCAGTAGTATCAGCGGGAGACGCACAGATACGCAGTATTTT

J: TRBJ2-1
V: TRBV5-1
D: -
size: -
CDR3: CASSLELASNEQFF
DNA: TGCGCCAGCAGCTTAGAGTTAGCTTCCAATGAGCAGTTCTTC

J: TRBJ1-5
V: TRBV5-6
D: TRBD1
size: -
CDR3: CASSARGQGPRNQPQHF
DNA: TGTGCCAGCAGCGCGCGTGGACAGGGGCCGCGGAATCAGCCCCAGCATTTT

J: TRBJ2-2
V: TRBV19
D: -
size: -
CDR3: CASSRRYTGELFF
DNA: TGTGCCAGTAGTCGCAGATACACCGGGGAGCTGTTTTTT

J: TRBJ2-1
V: TRBV27
D: -
size: -
CDR3: CASRKSSYNEQFF
DNA: TGTGCCAGCCGTAAGAGCTCCTACAATGAGCAGTTCTTC

J: TRBJ2-7
V: TRBV3-1/TRBV3-2
D: TRBD2
size: -
CDR3: CASSRAGGPYEQYF
DNA: TGTGCCAGCAGCCGAGCGGGAGGGCCCTACGAGCAGTACTTC

J: TRBJ2-3
V: TRBV27
D: -
size: -
CDR3: CASSLASTDTQYF
DNA: TGTGCCAGCAGTTTGGCTAGCACAGATACGCAGTATTTT

J: TRBJ1-2
V: TRBV7-9
D: -
size: -
CDR3: CASSSGVYGYTF
DNA: TGTGCCAGCAGCTCCGGGGTCTATGGCTACACCTTC

J: TRBJ2-2
V: TRBV29-1
D: -
size: -
CDR3: CSVGDLPTGELFF
DNA: TGCAGCGTAGGGGACTTACCCACCGGGGAGCTGTTTTTT

J: TRBJ2-7
V: TRBV4-1
D: TRBD2
size: once
CDR3: CASSQEKAASGRIFYEQYF
DNA: TGCGCCAGCAGCCAAGAGAAGGCGGCTAGCGGGAGGATATTTTACGAGCAGTACTTC

J: TRBJ1-2
V: TRBV18
D: -
size: -
CDR3: CASSPEVNYGYTF
DNA: TGTGCCAGCTCACCTGAGGTAAACTATGGCTACACCTTC

J: TRBJ2-5
V: TRBV6-1
D: -
size: -
CDR3: CASNPPGPQETQYF
DNA: TGTGCCAGCAACCCCCCAGGTCCCCAAGAGACCCAGTACTTC

J: TRBJ1-2
V: TRBV13
D: TRBD1
size: -
CDR3: CASSLTDRVNYGYTF
DNA: TGTGCCAGCAGCTTAACGGACAGGGTTAATTATGGCTACACCTTC

J: TRBJ1-5
V: TRBV6-1
D: TRBD1
size: -
CDR3: CASSEVLGTGSNQPQHF
DNA: TGTGCCAGCAGTGAAGTATTGGGGACAGGCAGCAATCAGCCCCAGCATTTT

J: TRBJ2-1
V: TRBV7-8
D: -
size: -
CDR3: CASSLTLGGAGEQFF
DNA: TGTGCCAGCAGCTTAACCCTTGGGGGGGCGGGTGAGCAGTTCTTC

J: TRBJ1-3
V: TRBV5-1
D: TRBD1
size: few
CDR3: CASSLSEWTGDGNTIYF
DNA: TGCGCCAGCAGCTTGTCCGAATGGACAGGGGATGGAAACACCATATATTTT